This T cell receptor (beta chain) was profiled in a study of cytomegalovirus exposure and HLA in healthy donors. V was pared by 7 bases and J by 1 base, with 7 bases of the junction left unmatched. This CDR3 is built from 15 residues. CDR1 MDHEN and CDR2 SYDVKM come from the germline V gene. Study observations and caveats: Several of the most significant clusters appeared, in a later analysis, to be linked to common viral pathogens. A later analysis, which compared TCR beta chains of equal frequency, found the HLA-associated ones more clonally expanded. It was reportedly the case that the classifier diagnosed cytomegalovirus status with high specificity and sensitivity.

There are a few counts of this clone. Its antigen is as yet unknown. PCR employed 60 Vbeta and 13 Jbeta primers. As processed by the authors: In a later analysis, the count reached 82 million or so unique TCR beta chains, with roughly 11 million shared. Profiled with immunoSEQ multiplex PCR; TCRdb holds only in-frame clones, not every one. The D gene and trimming were derived from the DNA, and the V and J assignments and clone size from that table. The profile shows 120,000 or so clones, around 79% of them singletons. The chain employs TRBV28 and TRBJ2-3; TRBD2 matches at 8 bases. Sequenced: PBMCs. The TCR was taken from a woman aged 40-49 years in good health and CMV-seronegative. As DNA, the CDR3 is TGTGCCAGCAACACTCCGGGACTAGGCACAGATACGCAGTATTTT. Amino acid sequence: CASNTPGLGTDTQYF.